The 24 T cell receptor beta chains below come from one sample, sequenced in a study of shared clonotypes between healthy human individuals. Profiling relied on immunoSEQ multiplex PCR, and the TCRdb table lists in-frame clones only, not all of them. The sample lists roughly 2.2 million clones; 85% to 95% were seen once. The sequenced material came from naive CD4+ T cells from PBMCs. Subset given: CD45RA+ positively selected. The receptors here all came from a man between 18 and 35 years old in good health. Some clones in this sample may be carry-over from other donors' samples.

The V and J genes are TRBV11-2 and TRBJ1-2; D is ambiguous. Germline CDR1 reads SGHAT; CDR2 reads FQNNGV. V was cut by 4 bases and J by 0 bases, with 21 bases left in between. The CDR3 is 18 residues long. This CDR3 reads CASSSTRGGGIANYGYTF. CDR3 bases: TGTGCCAGCAGCTCGACCCGGGGTGGCGGGATAGCTAACTATGGCTACACCTTC.

CDR3: CASSTQGYEQYF. The CDR3 DNA follows: TGCGCCAGCAGCACACAGGGCTACGAGCAGTACTTC. V gene TRBV5-1 combines with J gene TRBJ2-7; TRBD1 is a possible D gene (6 bases). CDR3 length: 12 residues. Germline-derived CDR1 and CDR2 are SGHRS and YFSETQ. Between the trimmed V and J ends, which lost 4 bases and 3 bases, there was a span of 8 bases.

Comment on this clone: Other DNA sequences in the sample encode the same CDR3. The CDR3: CASSLDRVPYNEQFF. The DNA for the CDR3 is TGCGCCAGCAGCTTGGACAGGGTACCCTACAATGAGCAGTTCTTC. The chain joins TRBV5-1 to TRBJ2-1; a possible D gene is TRBD1 (6 bases). The V gene lost 0 bases and the J gene lost 2 bases, with 9 bases spanning the gap. CDR1 is SGHRS and CDR2 is YFSETQ in the germline V gene. This CDR3 spans 15 amino acids.

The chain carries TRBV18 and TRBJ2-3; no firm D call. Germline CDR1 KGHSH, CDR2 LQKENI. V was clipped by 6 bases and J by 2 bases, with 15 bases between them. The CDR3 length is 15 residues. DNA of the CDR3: TGTGCCAGCTCTACCTCTTACCCCCTCACAGATACGCAGTATTTT. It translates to CASSTSYPLTDTQYF.

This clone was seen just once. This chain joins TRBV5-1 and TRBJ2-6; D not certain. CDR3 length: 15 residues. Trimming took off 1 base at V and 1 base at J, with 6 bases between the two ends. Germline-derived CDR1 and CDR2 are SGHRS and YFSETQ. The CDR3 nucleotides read TGCGCCAGCAGCTTGTTAACTTCTGGGGCCAACGTCCTGACTTTC. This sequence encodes CASSLLTSGANVLTF.

The CDR3 sequence is CATQVAGGETQYF. The CDR3 coding sequence is TGTGCCACGCAGGTAGCGGGGGGAGAGACCCAGTACTTC. V usage is TRBV25-1 and J usage is TRBJ2-5, with 10 bases matching TRBD2. The CDR3 length is 13 residues. The V gene's germline CDR1 is MGHDK and CDR2 SYGVNS. J gave up 4 bases and V 10 bases, and 6 bases lay outside the gene matches.

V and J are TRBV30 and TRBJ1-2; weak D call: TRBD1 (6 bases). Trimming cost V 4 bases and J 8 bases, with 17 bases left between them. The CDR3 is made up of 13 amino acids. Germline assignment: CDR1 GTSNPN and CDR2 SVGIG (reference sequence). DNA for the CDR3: TGTGCCTGGACCCCATGGGGGGCGCGAGGCTACACCTTC. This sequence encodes CAWTPWGARGYTF.

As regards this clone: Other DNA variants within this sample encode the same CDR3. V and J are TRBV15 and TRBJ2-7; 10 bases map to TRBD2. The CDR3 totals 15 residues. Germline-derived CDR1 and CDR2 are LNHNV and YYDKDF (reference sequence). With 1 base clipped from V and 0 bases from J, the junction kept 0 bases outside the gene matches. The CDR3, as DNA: TGTGCCACCAGCAGAGGGACTAGCGGCTCCTACGAGCAGTACTTC. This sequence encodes CATSRGTSGSYEQYF.

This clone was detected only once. The CDR3 reads CASSQGGTGRLDTEAFF. The CDR3 DNA sequence: TGCGCCAGCAGCCAAGGAGGGACGGGCCGTTTGGACACTGAAGCTTTCTTT. This rearrangement joins TRBV4-1 to TRBJ1-1; tentatively, D is TRBD1 (5 bases). This CDR3 has 17 residues. V lost 1 base, J lost 3 bases, and 18 bases lay in between. CDR1 is MGHRA and CDR2 is YSYEKL in the germline V gene.

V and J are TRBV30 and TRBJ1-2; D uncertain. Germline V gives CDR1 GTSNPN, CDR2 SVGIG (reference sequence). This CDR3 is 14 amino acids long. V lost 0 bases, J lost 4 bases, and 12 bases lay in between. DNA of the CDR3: TGTGCCTGGAGTGTACTTGGCAGGCCCTATGGCTACACCTTC. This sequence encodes CAWSVLGRPYGYTF. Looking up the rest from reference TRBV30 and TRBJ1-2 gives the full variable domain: SQTIHQWPATLVQPVGSPLSLECTVEGTSNPNLYWYRQAAGRGLQLLFYSVGIGQISSEVPQNLSASRPQDRQFILSSKKLLLSDSGFYLCAWSVLGRPYGYTFGSGTRLTVV.

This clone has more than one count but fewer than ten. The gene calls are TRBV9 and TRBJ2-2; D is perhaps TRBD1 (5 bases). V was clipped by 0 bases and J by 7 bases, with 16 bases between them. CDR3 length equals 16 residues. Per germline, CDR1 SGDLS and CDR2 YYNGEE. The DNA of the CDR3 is TGTGCCAGCAGCGTAGGTGTCAGGGCGCTGCACGGGGAGCTGTTTTTT. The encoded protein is CASSVGVRALHGELFF. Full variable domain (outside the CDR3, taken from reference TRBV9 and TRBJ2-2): DSGVTQTPKHLITATGQRVTLRCSPRSGDLSVYWYQQSLDQGLQFLIQYYNGEERAKGNILERFSAQQFPDLHSELNLSSLELGDSALYFCASSVGVRALHGELFFGEGSRLTVL.

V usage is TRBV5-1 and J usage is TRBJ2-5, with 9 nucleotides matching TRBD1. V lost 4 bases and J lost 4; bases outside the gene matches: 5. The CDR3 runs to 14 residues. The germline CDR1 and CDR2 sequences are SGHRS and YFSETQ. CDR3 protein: CASSPGQGVETQYF. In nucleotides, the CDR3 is TGCGCCAGCAGCCCGGGACAGGGAGTAGAGACCCAGTACTTC.

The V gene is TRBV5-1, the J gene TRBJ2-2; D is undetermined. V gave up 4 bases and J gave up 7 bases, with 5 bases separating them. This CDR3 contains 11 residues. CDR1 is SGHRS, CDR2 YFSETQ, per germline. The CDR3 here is CASSNYGELFF. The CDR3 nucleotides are TGCGCCAGCAGCAACTACGGGGAGCTGTTTTTT.

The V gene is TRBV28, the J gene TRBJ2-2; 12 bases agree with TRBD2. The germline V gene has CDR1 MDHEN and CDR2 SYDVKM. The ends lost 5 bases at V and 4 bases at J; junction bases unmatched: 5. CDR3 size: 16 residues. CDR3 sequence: CASSRRLAGVTGELFF. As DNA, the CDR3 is TGTGCCAGCAGTCGCCGACTAGCGGGGGTCACCGGGGAGCTGTTTTTT.

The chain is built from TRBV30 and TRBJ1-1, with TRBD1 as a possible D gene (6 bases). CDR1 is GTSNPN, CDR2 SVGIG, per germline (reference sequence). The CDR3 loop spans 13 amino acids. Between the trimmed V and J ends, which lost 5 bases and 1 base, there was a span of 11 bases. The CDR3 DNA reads TGTGCCTGGGAGGACAGAGGGAACACTGAAGCTTTCTTT. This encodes CAWEDRGNTEAFF.

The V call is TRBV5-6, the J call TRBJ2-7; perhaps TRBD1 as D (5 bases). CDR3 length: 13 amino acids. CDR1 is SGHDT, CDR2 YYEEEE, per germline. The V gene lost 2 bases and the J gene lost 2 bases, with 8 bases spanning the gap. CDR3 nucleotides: TGTGCCAGCAGCTTTGACAGCGCCTACGAGCAGTACTTC. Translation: CASSFDSAYEQYF.

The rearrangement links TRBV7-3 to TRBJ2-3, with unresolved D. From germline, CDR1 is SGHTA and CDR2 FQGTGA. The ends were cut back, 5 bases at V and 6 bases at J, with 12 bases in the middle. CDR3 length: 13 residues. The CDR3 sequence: CASSVSSSDTQYF. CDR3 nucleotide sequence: TGTGCCAGCAGCGTCTCCTCTTCGGATACGCAGTATTTT.

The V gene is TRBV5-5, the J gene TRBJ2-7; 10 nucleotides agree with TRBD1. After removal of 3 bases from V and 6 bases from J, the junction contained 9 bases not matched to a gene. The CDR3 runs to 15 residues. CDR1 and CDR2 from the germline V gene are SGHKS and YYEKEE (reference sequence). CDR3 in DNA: TGTGCCAGCAGCTCGACAGGGGGCAGGGTAAGCGAGCAGTACTTC. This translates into CASSSTGGRVSEQYF.

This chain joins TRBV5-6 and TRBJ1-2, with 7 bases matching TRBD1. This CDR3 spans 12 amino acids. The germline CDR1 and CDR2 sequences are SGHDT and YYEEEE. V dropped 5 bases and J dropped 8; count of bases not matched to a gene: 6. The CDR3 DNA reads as TGTGCCAGCAGATTCTCAGGGGGAGGCTACACCTTC. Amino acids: CASRFSGGGYTF.

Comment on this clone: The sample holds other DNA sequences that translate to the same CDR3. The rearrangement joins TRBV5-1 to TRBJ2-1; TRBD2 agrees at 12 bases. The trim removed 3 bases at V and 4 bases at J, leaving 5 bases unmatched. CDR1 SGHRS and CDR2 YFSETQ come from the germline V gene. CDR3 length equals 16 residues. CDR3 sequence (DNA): TGCGCCAGCAGCTGGGGACTAGCGGGTGATTACAATGAGCAGTTCTTC. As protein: CASSWGLAGDYNEQFF.

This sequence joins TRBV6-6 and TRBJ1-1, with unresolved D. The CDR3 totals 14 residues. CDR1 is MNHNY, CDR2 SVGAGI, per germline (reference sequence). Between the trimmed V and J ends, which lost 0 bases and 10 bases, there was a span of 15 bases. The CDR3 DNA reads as TGTGCCAGCAGTTACTCTAATACGGCCTGGGCAGCTTTCTTT. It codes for CASSYSNTAWAAFF.

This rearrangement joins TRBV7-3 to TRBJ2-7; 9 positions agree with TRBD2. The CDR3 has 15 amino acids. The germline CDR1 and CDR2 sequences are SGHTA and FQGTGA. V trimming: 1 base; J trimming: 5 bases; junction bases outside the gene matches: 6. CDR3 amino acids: CASSLIGGRDDEQYF. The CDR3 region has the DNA TGTGCCAGCAGCTTAATTGGCGGGAGGGATGACGAGCAGTACTTC.

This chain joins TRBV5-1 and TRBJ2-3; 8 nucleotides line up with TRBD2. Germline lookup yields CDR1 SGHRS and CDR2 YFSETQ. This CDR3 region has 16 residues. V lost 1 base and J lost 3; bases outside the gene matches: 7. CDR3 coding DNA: TGCGCCAGCAGCTTGTCCGCGACTAGCGTAACAGATACGCAGTATTTT. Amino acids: CASSLSATSVTDTQYF.

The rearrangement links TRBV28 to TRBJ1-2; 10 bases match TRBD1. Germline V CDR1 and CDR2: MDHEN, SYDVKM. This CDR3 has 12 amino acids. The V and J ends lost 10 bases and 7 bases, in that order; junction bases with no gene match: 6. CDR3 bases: TGTGCCACTCGGGACAGGGGCCTTGGCTACACCTTC. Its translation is CATRDRGLGYTF.